This T cell receptor beta chain was sequenced in a study of T cell repertoires in urothelial bladder cancer. On the study more broadly: A few lesions each were cT0, cTa, cT1, and cT2 or greater. Overall study findings and caveats: Infiltrating lymphocytes: median around 2% in carcinoma versus 9.5% to 15% in benign specimens. Urothelial carcinoma specimens: median approximately 5,400 T cells versus around 26,000 in benign. One T-cell clone reached up to about 17% of carcinoma infiltrating lymphocytes.

TCRdb's table, derived via immunoSEQ multiplex PCR, lists solely in-frame clones and lacks some. Of hundreds of clones in the sample, over 60% were seen once. Deletions cut 2 bases from V and 10 bases from J, with 16 bases between. The CDR3 is 15 amino acids. About this clone: Its antigen is not identified.

The specimen was tumor-infiltrating cells from bladder cancer. The clonotype originates from a human donor with urothelial carcinoma. The chain is built from TRBV5-3 and TRBJ1-6, with D uncertain. TRBV5-3 is an open reading frame, and its role is uncertain. The CDR3 region is CARSFWPVVESPLHF. For the CDR3, the DNA is TGTGCCAGAAGCTTCTGGCCGGTAGTGGAATCACCCCTCCACTTT.